The rows below give T cell receptor beta chains drawn from one sample of a study of cytomegalovirus exposure and HLA in healthy donors. Measured with immunoSEQ multiplex PCR; TCRdb has only the in-frame clones, and not every one. The sample shows 100,000 or so clones, around 79% of them seen only once. The sample consisted of PBMCs. These receptors all stem from a woman aged 40 to 50 in good health and CMV-seropositive. CDR3s leave out the opening cysteine and the closing phenylalanine or tryptophan. Fields, in order: CDR3 length, J gene, V gene, CDR3 protein.

cdr3_length: 14; j_call: TRBJ1-5; v_call: TRBV4-3; cdr3_aa: ASSQDPYRDNQPQH
cdr3_length: 14; j_call: TRBJ2-7; v_call: TRBV7-2; cdr3_aa: ASSPTGTARLGEQY
cdr3_length: 16; j_call: TRBJ2-5; v_call: TRBV6-1; cdr3_aa: ASSDTTGGRGAQETQY
cdr3_length: 14; j_call: TRBJ1-4; v_call: TRBV5-5; cdr3_aa: ASRSGTDFSIEKLF
cdr3_length: 14; j_call: TRBJ2-3; v_call: TRBV27; cdr3_aa: ASSQRLAGSTDTQY
cdr3_length: 10; j_call: TRBJ2-1; v_call: TRBV11-3; cdr3_aa: ATAGRNNEQF
cdr3_length: 13; j_call: TRBJ2-5; v_call: TRBV15; cdr3_aa: ATSPIQGFGETQY
cdr3_length: 13; j_call: TRBJ2-2; v_call: TRBV7-8; cdr3_aa: ASSLFQGNTGELF
cdr3_length: 13; j_call: TRBJ2-5; v_call: TRBV7-2; cdr3_aa: ASLTGGGSFETQY
cdr3_length: 14; j_call: TRBJ2-4; v_call: TRBV7-2; cdr3_aa: ASSLQGTGGPEGLC
cdr3_length: 12; j_call: TRBJ1-1; v_call: TRBV4-3; cdr3_aa: ASSHGTGATEAF
cdr3_length: 12; j_call: TRBJ1-5; v_call: TRBV18; cdr3_aa: ASSPGSGDQPQH
cdr3_length: 13; j_call: TRBJ2-7; v_call: TRBV4-3; cdr3_aa: ASSPSGTGPYEQY
cdr3_length: 13; j_call: TRBJ1-4; v_call: TRBV11-2; cdr3_aa: ASSLGQGAGEKLF
cdr3_length: 13; j_call: TRBJ2-3; v_call: TRBV12-5; cdr3_aa: ASGFGSGVTDTQY
cdr3_length: 14; j_call: TRBJ2-7; v_call: TRBV7-2; cdr3_aa: ASSLMTWGQGYEQY
cdr3_length: 13; j_call: TRBJ2-3; v_call: TRBV7-2; cdr3_aa: ASSPGGGQVHTQY
cdr3_length: 10; j_call: TRBJ1-4; v_call: TRBV13; cdr3_aa: ASRRGSEKLF
cdr3_length: 11; j_call: TRBJ1-2; v_call: TRBV15; cdr3_aa: ATRPVPNYGYT
cdr3_length: 16; j_call: TRBJ2-7; v_call: TRBV7-3; cdr3_aa: ASSSLSGPRGSSYEQY
cdr3_length: 13; j_call: .; v_call: TRBV28; cdr3_aa: ATSGASGSFYEQY
cdr3_length: 12; j_call: TRBJ1-2; v_call: TRBV30; cdr3_aa: AWTPDSPNYGYT
cdr3_length: 9; j_call: TRBJ1-2; v_call: TRBV25-1; cdr3_aa: ASSDGYGYT
cdr3_length: 14; j_call: TRBJ2-1; v_call: TRBV5-1; cdr3_aa: ASSSGLASNYNEQF
cdr3_length: 15; j_call: TRBJ1-5; v_call: TRBV10-3; cdr3_aa: AISESRVGYSNQPQH
cdr3_length: 12; j_call: TRBJ2-7; v_call: TRBV5-1; cdr3_aa: ASSFSGYSYEQY
cdr3_length: 14; j_call: TRBJ2-5; v_call: TRBV18; cdr3_aa: ASSPTEGVGGETQY
cdr3_length: 12; j_call: TRBJ1-2; v_call: TRBV19; cdr3_aa: ASSPHRDRESGA
cdr3_length: 11; j_call: TRBJ2-1; v_call: TRBV7-3; cdr3_aa: ASSLADYNEQF
cdr3_length: 11; j_call: TRBJ2-7; v_call: TRBV25-1; cdr3_aa: ASSERGLDRID
cdr3_length: 13; j_call: TRBJ1-1; v_call: TRBV5-1; cdr3_aa: ASSNGQGMNTEAF
cdr3_length: 12; j_call: TRBJ1-2; v_call: TRBV7-9; cdr3_aa: ASSFADRADGYT
cdr3_length: 11; j_call: TRBJ2-7; v_call: TRBV6-6; cdr3_aa: ASSSDNTYEQY
cdr3_length: 12; j_call: TRBJ2-3; v_call: TRBV18; cdr3_aa: ASSPPWGRDTQY
cdr3_length: 13; j_call: TRBJ1-1; v_call: TRBV4-2; cdr3_aa: ASTPGPDPAREAF
cdr3_length: 12; j_call: TRBJ2-7; v_call: TRBV7-9; cdr3_aa: ASSLAEGGYEQY
cdr3_length: 11; j_call: TRBJ2-5; v_call: TRBV25-1; cdr3_aa: ASSRGLWETQY
cdr3_length: 11; j_call: TRBJ2-7; v_call: TRBV18; cdr3_aa: ASSPPPSYEQY
cdr3_length: 11; j_call: TRBJ2-7; v_call: TRBV10-3; cdr3_aa: AISEQGPLEQY
cdr3_length: 10; j_call: TRBJ2-7; v_call: TRBV2; cdr3_aa: ASRWEGYEQY